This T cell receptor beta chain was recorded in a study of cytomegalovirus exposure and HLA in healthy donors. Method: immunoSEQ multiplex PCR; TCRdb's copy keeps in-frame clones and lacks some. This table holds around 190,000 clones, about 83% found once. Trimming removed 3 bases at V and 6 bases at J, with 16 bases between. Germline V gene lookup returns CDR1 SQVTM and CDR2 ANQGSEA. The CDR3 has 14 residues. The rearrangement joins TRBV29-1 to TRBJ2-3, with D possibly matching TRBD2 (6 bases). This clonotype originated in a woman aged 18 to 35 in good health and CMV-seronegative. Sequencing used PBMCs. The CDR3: CSVEVLGGVDTQYF. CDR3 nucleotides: TGCAGCGTTGAGGTTTTAGGAGGGGTGGATACGCAGTATTTT.